This T cell receptor (beta chain) was retrieved from a study of patients and donors after allogeneic stem cell transplantation. This clonotype has a count of ten or more. Trimming pared 4 bases from V and 10 bases from J, leaving 16 bases between. The CDR3 is 13 amino acids. TCRdb re-called the RT-PCR reads through MiXCR, storing one row per CDR3 protein. The data hold 920,000 or so distinct CDR3 sequences, with more than 15% observed a single time. The chain recombines TRBV12-3 or TRBV12-4 with TRBJ1-1; D may be TRBD1 (6 bases). The sequencing input was blood, either unsorted or a sorted T cell fraction (not recorded which). The receptor was isolated from a human donor who was either an allogeneic HSCT recipient or a stem cell or donor lymphocyte infusion donor (not recorded which). It is not recorded whose cells these are; they may come from a transplant donor. The CDR3 DNA sequence: TGTGCCAGCAGTTACTCGGGACAACAGGGAGCTTTCTTT. As protein: CASSYSGQQGAFF.